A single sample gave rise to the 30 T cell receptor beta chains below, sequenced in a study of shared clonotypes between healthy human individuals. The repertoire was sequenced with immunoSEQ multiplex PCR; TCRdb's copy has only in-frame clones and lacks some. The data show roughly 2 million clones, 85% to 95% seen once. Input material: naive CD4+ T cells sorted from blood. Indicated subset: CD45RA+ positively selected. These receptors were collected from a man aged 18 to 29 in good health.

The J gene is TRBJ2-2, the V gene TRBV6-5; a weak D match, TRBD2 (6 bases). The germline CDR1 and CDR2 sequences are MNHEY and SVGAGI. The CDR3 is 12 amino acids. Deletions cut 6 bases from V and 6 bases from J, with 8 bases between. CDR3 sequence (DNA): TGTGCCAGCAGACGACTAGCCGGGGAGCTGTTTTTT. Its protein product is CASRRLAGELFF.

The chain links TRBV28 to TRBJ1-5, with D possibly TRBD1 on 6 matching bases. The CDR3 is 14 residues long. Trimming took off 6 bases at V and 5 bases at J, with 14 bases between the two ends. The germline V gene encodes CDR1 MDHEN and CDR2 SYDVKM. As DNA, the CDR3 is TGTGCCAGCAGCCTATCGGGGGGCTATCAGCCCCAGCATTTT. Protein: CASSLSGGYQPQHF.

CDR3 sequence (DNA): TGCGCCAGCCTTGGGGGGGAGACCCAGTACTTC. Translation gives CASLGGETQYF. This chain connects TRBV5-1 to TRBJ2-5; D might be TRBD2 (6 bases). CDR1 and CDR2 (germline): SGHRS, YFSETQ. The CDR3 is 11 amino acids. Trimming stripped 7 bases from V and 5 bases from J, with 9 bases between.

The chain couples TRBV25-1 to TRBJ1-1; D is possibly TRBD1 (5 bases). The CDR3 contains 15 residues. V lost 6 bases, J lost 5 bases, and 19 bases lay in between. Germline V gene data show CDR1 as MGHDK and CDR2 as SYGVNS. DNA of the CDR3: TGTGCCAGCAGCTACCGGGACTCCGGGGGGACTGAAGCTTTCTTT. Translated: CASSYRDSGGTEAFF.

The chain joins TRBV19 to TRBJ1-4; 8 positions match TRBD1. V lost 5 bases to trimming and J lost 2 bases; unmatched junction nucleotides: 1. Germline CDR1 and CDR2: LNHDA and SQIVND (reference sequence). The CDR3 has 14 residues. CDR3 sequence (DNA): TGTGCCAGTAGTCAGGGGGCGACTAATGAAAAACTGTTTTTT. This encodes CASSQGATNEKLFF.

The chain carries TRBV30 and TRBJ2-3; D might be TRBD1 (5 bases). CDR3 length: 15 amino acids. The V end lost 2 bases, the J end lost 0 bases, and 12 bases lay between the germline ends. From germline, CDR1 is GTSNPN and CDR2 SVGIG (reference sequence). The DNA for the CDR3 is TGTGCCTGGAGTTCCGACAGAGCTAGCACAGATACGCAGTATTTT. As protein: CAWSSDRASTDTQYF.

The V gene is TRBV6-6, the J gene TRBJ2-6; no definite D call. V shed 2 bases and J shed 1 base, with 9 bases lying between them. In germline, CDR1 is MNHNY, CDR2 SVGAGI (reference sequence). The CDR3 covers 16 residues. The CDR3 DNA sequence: TGTGCCAGCAGTTACAGCGCCGGGTCTGGGGCCAACGTCCTGACTTTC. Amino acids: CASSYSAGSGANVLTF.

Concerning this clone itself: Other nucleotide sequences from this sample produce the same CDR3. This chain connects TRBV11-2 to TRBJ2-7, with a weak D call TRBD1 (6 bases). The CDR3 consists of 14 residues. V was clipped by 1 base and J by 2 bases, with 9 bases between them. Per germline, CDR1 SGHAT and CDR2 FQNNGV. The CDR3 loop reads CASSLGQGPYEQYF. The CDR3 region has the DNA TGTGCCAGCAGCTTAGGCCAGGGGCCCTACGAGCAGTACTTC.

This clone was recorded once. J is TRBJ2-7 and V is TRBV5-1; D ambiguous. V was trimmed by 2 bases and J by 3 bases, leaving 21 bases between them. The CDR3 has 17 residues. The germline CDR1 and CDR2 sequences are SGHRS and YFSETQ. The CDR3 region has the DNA TGCGCCAGCAGCTTTTCACCTGCGGACCAAATTAACTACGAGCAGTACTTC. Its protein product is CASSFSPADQINYEQYF. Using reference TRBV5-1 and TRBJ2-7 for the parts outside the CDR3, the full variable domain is KAGVTQTPRYLIKTRGQQVTLSCSPISGHRSVSWYQQTPGQGLQFLFEYFSETQRNKGNFPGRFSGRQFSNSRSEMNVSTLELGDSALYLCASSFSPADQINYEQYFGPGTRLTVT.

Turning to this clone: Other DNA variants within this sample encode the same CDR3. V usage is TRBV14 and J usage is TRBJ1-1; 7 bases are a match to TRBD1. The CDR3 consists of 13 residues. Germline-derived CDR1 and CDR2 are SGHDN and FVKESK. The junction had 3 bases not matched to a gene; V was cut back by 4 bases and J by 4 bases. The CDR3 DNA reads TGTGCCAGCAGCCGTGACAGGGTCACTGAAGCTTTCTTT. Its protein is CASSRDRVTEAFF.

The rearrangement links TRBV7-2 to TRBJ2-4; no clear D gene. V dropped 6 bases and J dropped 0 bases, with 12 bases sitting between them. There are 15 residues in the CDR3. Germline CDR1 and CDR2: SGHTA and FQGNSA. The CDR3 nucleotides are TGTGCCAGCAGGAAAGCTCCCCTAGCCAAAAACATTCAGTACTTC. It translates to CASRKAPLAKNIQYF.

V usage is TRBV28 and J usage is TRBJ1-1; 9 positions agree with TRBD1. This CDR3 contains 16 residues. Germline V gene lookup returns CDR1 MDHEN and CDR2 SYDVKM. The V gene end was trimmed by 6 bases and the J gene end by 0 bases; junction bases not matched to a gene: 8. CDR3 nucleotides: TGTGCCAGCAGCCGCACAGGGGGCTTAGTGAACACTGAAGCTTTCTTT. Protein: CASSRTGGLVNTEAFF.

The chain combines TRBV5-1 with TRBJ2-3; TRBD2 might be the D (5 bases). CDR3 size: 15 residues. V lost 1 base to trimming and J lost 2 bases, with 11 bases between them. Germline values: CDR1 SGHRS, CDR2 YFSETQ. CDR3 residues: CASSLYGVSTDTQYF. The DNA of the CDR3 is TGCGCCAGCAGCTTGTACGGGGTGTCCACAGATACGCAGTATTTT.

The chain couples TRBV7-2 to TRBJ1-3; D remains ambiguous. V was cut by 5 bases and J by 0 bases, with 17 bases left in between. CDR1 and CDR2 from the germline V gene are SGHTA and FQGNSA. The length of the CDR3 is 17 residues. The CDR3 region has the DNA TGTGCCAGCAGCCCTAGAGGGTGGGCAGGCTCTGGAAACACCATATATTTT. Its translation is CASSPRGWAGSGNTIYF.

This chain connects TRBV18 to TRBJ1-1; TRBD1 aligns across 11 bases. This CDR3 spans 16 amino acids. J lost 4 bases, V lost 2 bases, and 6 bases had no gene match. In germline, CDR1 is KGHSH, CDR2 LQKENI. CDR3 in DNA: TGTGCCAGCTCACCAGGGACAGGGGGACCGGGCACTGAAGCTTTCTTT. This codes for CASSPGTGGPGTEAFF.

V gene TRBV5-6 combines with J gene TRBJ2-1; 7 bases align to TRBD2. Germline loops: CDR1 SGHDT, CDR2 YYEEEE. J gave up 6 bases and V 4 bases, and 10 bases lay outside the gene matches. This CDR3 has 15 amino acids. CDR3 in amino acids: CASSGGGRGANEQFF. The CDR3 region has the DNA TGTGCCAGCAGCGGCGGGGGTCGTGGCGCCAATGAGCAGTTCTTC.

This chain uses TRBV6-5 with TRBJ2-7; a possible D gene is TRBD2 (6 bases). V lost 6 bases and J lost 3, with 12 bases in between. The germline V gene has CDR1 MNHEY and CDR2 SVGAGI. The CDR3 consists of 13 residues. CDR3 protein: CASRMGLSYEQYF. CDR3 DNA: TGTGCCAGCAGAATGGGACTTAGCTACGAGCAGTACTTC.

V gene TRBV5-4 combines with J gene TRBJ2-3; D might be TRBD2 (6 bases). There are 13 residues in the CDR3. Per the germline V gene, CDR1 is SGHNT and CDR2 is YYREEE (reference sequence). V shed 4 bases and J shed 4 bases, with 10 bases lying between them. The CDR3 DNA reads TGTGCCAGCAGCATGCGGGGTTCAGATACGCAGTATTTT. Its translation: CASSMRGSDTQYF.

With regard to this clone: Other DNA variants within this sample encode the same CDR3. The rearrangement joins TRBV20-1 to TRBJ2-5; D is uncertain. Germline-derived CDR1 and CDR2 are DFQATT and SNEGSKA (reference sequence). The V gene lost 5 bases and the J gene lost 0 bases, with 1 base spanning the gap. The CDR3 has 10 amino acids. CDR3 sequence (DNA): TGCAGTGCTCACCAAGAGACCCAGTACTTC. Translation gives CSAHQETQYF.

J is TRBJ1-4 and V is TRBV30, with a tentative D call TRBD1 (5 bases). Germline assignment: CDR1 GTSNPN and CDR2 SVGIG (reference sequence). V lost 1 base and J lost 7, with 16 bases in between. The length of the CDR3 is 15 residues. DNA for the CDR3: TGTGCCTGGAGTGGGGATCAGGGCCTAGGTGAAAAACTGTTTTTT. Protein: CAWSGDQGLGEKLFF.

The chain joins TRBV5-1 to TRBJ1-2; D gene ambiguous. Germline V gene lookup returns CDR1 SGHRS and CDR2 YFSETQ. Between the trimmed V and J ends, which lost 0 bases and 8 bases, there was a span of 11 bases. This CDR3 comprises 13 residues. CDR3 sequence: CASSLDLTGGYTF. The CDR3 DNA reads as TGCGCCAGCAGCTTGGACTTAACGGGAGGCTACACCTTC. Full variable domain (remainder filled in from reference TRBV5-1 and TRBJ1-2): KAGVTQTPRYLIKTRGQQVTLSCSPISGHRSVSWYQQTPGQGLQFLFEYFSETQRNKGNFPGRFSGRQFSNSRSEMNVSTLELGDSALYLCASSLDLTGGYTFGSGTRLTVV.

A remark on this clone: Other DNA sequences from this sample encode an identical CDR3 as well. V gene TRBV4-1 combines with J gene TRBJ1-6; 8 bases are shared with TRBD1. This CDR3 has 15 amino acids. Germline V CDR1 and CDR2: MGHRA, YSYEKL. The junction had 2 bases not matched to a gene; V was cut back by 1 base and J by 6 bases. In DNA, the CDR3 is TGCGCCAGCAGCCAAGCGACAGGGGTTAATTCACCCCTCCACTTT. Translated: CASSQATGVNSPLHF.

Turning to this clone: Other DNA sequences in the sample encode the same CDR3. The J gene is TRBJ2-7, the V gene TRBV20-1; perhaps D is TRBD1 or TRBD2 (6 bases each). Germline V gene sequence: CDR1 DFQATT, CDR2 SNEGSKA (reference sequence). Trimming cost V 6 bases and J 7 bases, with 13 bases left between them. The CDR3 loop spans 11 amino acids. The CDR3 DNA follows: TGCAGTGCCCGAGGGGGGCTGGAGCAGTACTTC. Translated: CSARGGLEQYF.

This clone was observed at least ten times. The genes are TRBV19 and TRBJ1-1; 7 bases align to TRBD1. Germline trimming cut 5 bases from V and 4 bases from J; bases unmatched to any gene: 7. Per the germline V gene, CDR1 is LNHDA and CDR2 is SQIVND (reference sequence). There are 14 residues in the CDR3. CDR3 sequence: CASSPGGFTTEAFF. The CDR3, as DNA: TGTGCCAGTAGTCCAGGGGGGTTTACCACTGAAGCTTTCTTT.

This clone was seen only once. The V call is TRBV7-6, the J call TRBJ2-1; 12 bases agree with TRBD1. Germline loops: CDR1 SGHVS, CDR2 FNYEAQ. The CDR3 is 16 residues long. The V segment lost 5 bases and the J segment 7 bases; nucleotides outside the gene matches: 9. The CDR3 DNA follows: TGTGCCAGCAGCAGCTCCGGGACAGGGGGCCGGAATGAGCAGTTCTTC. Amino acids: CASSSSGTGGRNEQFF.

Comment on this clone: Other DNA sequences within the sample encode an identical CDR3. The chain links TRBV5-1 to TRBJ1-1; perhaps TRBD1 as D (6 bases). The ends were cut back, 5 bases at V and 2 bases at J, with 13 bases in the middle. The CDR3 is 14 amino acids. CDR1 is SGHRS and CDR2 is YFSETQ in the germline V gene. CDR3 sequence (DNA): TGCGCCAGCAGTGCCGGGACACCAAACACTGAAGCTTTCTTT. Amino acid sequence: CASSAGTPNTEAFF.

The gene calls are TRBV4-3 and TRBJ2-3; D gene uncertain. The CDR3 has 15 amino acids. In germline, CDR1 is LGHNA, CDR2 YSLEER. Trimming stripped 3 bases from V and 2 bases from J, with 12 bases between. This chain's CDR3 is CASSQEVRVTDTQYF. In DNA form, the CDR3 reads TGCGCCAGCAGCCAGGAAGTAAGGGTCACAGATACGCAGTATTTT.

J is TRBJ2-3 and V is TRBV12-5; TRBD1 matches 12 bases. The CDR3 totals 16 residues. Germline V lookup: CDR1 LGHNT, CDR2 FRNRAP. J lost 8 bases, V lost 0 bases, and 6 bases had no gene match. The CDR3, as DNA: TGTGCTAGTGGTTTGGTACTGGGACAGGGGGCTGGTACGCAGTATTTT. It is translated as CASGLVLGQGAGTQYF.

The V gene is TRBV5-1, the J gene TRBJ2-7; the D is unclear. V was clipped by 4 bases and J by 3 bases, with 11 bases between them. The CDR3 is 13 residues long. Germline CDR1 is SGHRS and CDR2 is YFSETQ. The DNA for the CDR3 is TGCGCCAGCAGCCGCCGGAACGACTACGAGCAGTACTTC. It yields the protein CASSRRNDYEQYF.

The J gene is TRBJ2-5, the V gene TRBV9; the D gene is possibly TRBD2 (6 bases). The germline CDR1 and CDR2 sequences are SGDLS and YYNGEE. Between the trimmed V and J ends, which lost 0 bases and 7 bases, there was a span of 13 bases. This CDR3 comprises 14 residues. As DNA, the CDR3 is TGTGCCAGCAGCGTAGTGGCAGCCGGGGGGACCCAGTACTTC. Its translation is CASSVVAAGGTQYF.